This is a list of T cell receptor beta chains from one sample in a study of tumor-infiltrating lymphocytes in localized non-small cell lung cancer. TCRdb's copy holds only in-frame clones and misses some; the assay was immunoSEQ multiplex PCR. This sample has some 22,000 clones, with about two thirds found just once. Sequencing input: lung tumor tissue. The receptors derive from a human donor with non-small cell lung cancer. Both conserved end residues are part of each CDR3. D genes are given only for firm matches. Not all rows give a size; the values are once, few, many and, for expanded clones, a class.

J: TRBJ2-7
size: -
V: TRBV5-4
D: -
CDR3: CASSPGKQGYEQYF
DNA: TGTGCCAGCAGCCCAGGAAAACAAGGCTACGAGCAGTACTTC

J: TRBJ2-7
size: -
V: TRBV27
D: TRBD2
CDR3: CASKTSGGSQKQYF
DNA: TGTGCCAGCAAGACTAGCGGGGGTAGTCAAAAGCAGTACTTC

J: TRBJ1-2
size: -
V: TRBV10-3
D: -
CDR3: CAISDSGNYGYTF
DNA: TGTGCCATCAGTGATTCAGGGAACTATGGCTACACCTTC

J: TRBJ1-5
size: few
V: TRBV27
D: -
CDR3: CASSPWGGAQHF
DNA: TGTGCCAGCAGCCCCTGGGGAGGGGCCCAGCATTTT

J: TRBJ1-2
size: -
V: TRBV4-3
D: TRBD1
CDR3: CASSQEGQGFYYTF
DNA: TGCGCCAGCAGCCAAGAGGGACAGGGGTTTTACTACACCTTC

J: TRBJ1-1
size: -
V: TRBV10-3
D: -
CDR3: CAISESQTEAFF
DNA: TGTGCCATCAGTGAAAGTCAGACTGAAGCTTTCTTT

J: TRBJ2-2
size: -
V: TRBV5-1
D: TRBD1
CDR3: CASSTGTGFTGELFF
DNA: TGCGCCAGCAGCACCGGGACAGGGTTTACCGGGGAGCTGTTTTTT

J: TRBJ1-1
size: -
V: TRBV28
D: -
CDR3: CASSLPGTHELTEAFF
DNA: TGTGCCAGCAGTTTGCCCGGGACACATGAACTCACTGAAGCTTTCTTT

J: TRBJ2-3
size: -
V: TRBV4-2
D: -
CDR3: CASSQTRTDTQYF
DNA: TGTGCCAGCAGCCAAACTCGCACAGATACGCAGTATTTT

J: TRBJ1-4
size: -
V: TRBV27
D: TRBD1
CDR3: CASRAGQGKYEKLFF
DNA: TGTGCCAGCAGGGCGGGACAGGGGAAGTATGAAAAACTGTTTTTT

J: TRBJ2-3
size: once
V: TRBV7-2
D: -
CDR3: CASSLGRSDTQYF
DNA: TGTGCCAGCAGCTTAGGCCGTTCGGATACGCAGTATTTT

J: TRBJ1-2
size: -
V: TRBV27
D: -
CDR3: CASGPTWGYGYTF
DNA: TGTGCCAGCGGTCCCACTTGGGGTTATGGCTACACCTTC

J: TRBJ2-2
size: -
V: TRBV29-1
D: TRBD1
CDR3: CSVQTGQPTGELFF
DNA: TGCAGCGTTCAAACGGGACAGCCAACCGGGGAGCTGTTTTTT

J: TRBJ2-1
size: -
V: TRBV5-1
D: -
CDR3: CASSLKVNEQFF
DNA: TGCGCCAGCAGCTTGAAGGTCAATGAGCAGTTCTTC

J: TRBJ1-2
size: -
V: TRBV18
D: -
CDR3: CASQPAGPRGNNYGYTF
DNA: TGTGCCAGCCAACCGGCGGGGCCTCGAGGAAATAACTATGGCTACACCTTC

J: TRBJ2-1
size: -
V: TRBV6-1
D: TRBD2
CDR3: CASFLAVDEQFF
DNA: TGTGCCAGCTTCCTAGCGGTAGATGAGCAGTTCTTC

J: TRBJ2-3
size: few
V: TRBV7-3
D: TRBD2
CDR3: CASSLTLAGGPADTQYF
DNA: TGTGCCAGCAGCTTAACTCTAGCGGGAGGGCCAGCAGATACGCAGTATTTT

J: TRBJ2-1
size: once
V: TRBV6-6
D: -
CDR3: CASSYSDTYNEQFF
DNA: TGTGCCAGCAGTTACTCCGACACGTACAATGAGCAGTTCTTC

J: TRBJ2-1
size: -
V: TRBV5-1
D: -
CDR3: CASSPDSRVYNEQFF
DNA: TGCGCCAGCAGCCCGGACAGCAGAGTCTACAATGAGCAGTTCTTC

J: TRBJ1-1
size: once
V: TRBV23-1
D: TRBD1
CDR3: CASTRGASNTEAFF
DNA: TGCGCCAGCACCAGGGGGGCATCGAACACTGAAGCTTTCTTT

J: TRBJ1-2
size: -
V: TRBV19
D: -
CDR3: CASSPRSGSGYTF
DNA: TGTGCCAGTAGTCCCCGCTCCGGGTCTGGCTACACCTTC

J: TRBJ1-4
size: -
V: TRBV5-4
D: -
CDR3: CASSLGMENEKLFF
DNA: TGTGCCAGCAGCTTGGGGATGGAGAATGAAAAACTGTTTTTT

J: TRBJ2-7
size: -
V: TRBV7-2
D: TRBD2
CDR3: CASSLGTSNYEQYF
DNA: TGTGCCAGCAGTCTCGGGACTAGTAACTACGAGCAGTACTTC

J: TRBJ1-2
size: few
V: TRBV5-8
D: -
CDR3: CASSLGSSYGYTF
DNA: TGTGCCAGCAGCTTAGGCAGTAGCTATGGCTACACCTTC

J: TRBJ2-7
size: few
V: TRBV19
D: TRBD1
CDR3: CASSTPAGQGTGEQYF
DNA: TGTGCCAGTAGTACCCCAGCGGGACAGGGGACCGGCGAGCAGTACTTC

J: TRBJ2-3
size: -
V: TRBV5-1
D: TRBD2
CDR3: CASSFYAGVTDTQYF
DNA: TGCGCCAGCAGCTTCTATGCGGGGGTCACAGATACGCAGTATTTT

J: TRBJ2-3
size: once
V: TRBV13
D: -
CDR3: CASSPIFATDTQYF
DNA: TGTGCCAGCAGCCCCATCTTTGCCACAGATACGCAGTATTTT

J: TRBJ2-2
size: few
V: TRBV30
D: -
CDR3: CAWGYRAEVGELFF
DNA: TGTGCCTGGGGATACAGGGCGGAGGTCGGGGAGCTGTTTTTT

J: TRBJ1-6
size: -
V: TRBV10-2
D: -
CDR3: CASSFDRSVSPLHF
DNA: TGCGCCAGCAGTTTCGACAGGTCCGTAAGCCCCCTCCACTTT

J: TRBJ2-7
size: -
V: TRBV30
D: TRBD2
CDR3: CAWSVGLAGTYEQYF
DNA: TGTGCCTGGAGTGTCGGTCTAGCGGGAACCTACGAGCAGTACTTC

J: TRBJ2-3
size: -
V: TRBV9
D: -
CDR3: CASSVGGARTDTQYF
DNA: TGTGCCAGCAGCGTAGGGGGAGCCCGCACAGATACGCAGTATTTT

J: TRBJ1-1
size: -
V: TRBV7-8
D: -
CDR3: CASSLESPLPGIF
DNA: TGTGCCAGCAGCTTAGAGAGTCCTCTCCCCGGCATCTTT

J: TRBJ2-3
size: -
V: TRBV7-2
D: TRBD2
CDR3: CASSKTSGSTDTQYF
DNA: TGTGCCAGCAGCAAGACTAGCGGGAGTACAGATACGCAGTATTTT

J: TRBJ2-5
size: -
V: TRBV27
D: TRBD2
CDR3: CASSPGLAGARTQYF
DNA: TGTGCCAGCAGTCCAGGACTAGCGGGAGCGAGGACCCAGTACTTC

J: TRBJ1-2
size: -
V: TRBV30
D: -
CDR3: CAWEHPGRKGYTF
DNA: TGTGCCTGGGAGCATCCGGGACGTAAGGGCTACACCTTC

J: TRBJ1-5
size: medium-sized
V: TRBV25-1
D: -
CDR3: CASSQRGANQPQHF
DNA: TGTGCCAGCAGTCAGCGGGGGGCCAATCAGCCCCAGCATTTT

J: TRBJ2-7
size: -
V: TRBV18
D: TRBD2
CDR3: CASSPFSGINEQYF
DNA: TGTGCCAGCTCACCATTTAGCGGGATCAACGAGCAGTACTTC

J: TRBJ1-4
size: -
V: TRBV29-1
D: -
CDR3: CSVEDTVEEKLFF
DNA: TGCAGCGTTGAAGACACGGTGGAGGAAAAACTGTTTTTT

J: TRBJ1-1
size: large
V: TRBV2
D: TRBD1
CDR3: CASGGTETMRNTEAFF
DNA: TGTGCCAGCGGGGGGACAGAAACAATGAGGAACACTGAAGCTTTCTTT

J: TRBJ1-3
size: medium-sized
V: TRBV18
D: -
CDR3: CASSPSGNTIYF
DNA: TGTGCCAGCTCCCCCTCTGGAAACACCATATATTTT

J: TRBJ1-1
size: -
V: TRBV30
D: -
CDR3: CAWSGDNSEAFF
DNA: TGTGCCTGGAGTGGGGACAACAGTGAAGCTTTCTTT

J: TRBJ2-5
size: -
V: TRBV5-1
D: TRBD2
CDR3: CASSFTSGNKETQYF
DNA: TGCGCCAGCAGCTTTACTAGCGGTAATAAAGAGACCCAGTACTTC

J: TRBJ2-1
size: -
V: TRBV7-9
D: TRBD1
CDR3: CASSPSQGRNSYNEQFF
DNA: TGTGCCAGCAGCCCCTCACAGGGGCGGAATTCCTACAATGAGCAGTTCTTC

J: TRBJ1-3
size: -
V: TRBV5-1
D: -
CDR3: CASSEQGASGNTIYF
DNA: TGCGCCAGCAGCGAACAGGGTGCCTCTGGAAACACCATATATTTT

J: TRBJ1-2
size: -
V: TRBV6-5
D: -
CDR3: CASSAQGFLHGYTF
DNA: TGTGCCAGCAGTGCTCAGGGGTTCCTCCATGGCTACACCTTC